This TCR beta chain was observed in a study of response to subunit inactivated influenza vaccine. Study-level findings and limits: There was a suggestion from the authors that each seasonal influenza vaccination recruits few new T cells.

TCRdb passed the RT-PCR reads through MiXCR, listing each CDR3 protein once. The sample has around 540,000 distinct CDR3 sequences, about 11% seen once. Turning to this clonotype: The antigen remains undetermined.

After removal of 0 bases from V and 6 bases from J, the junction contained 3 bases not matched to a gene. The CDR3 extends over 13 amino acids. CDR1 is SGHDT and CDR2 is YYEEEE in the germline V gene. The rearrangement uses TRBV5-6 and TRBJ2-7, with TRBD2 matching 7 bases. This clonotype originated in a man aged 45 to 65 who received an inactivated influenza vaccine. The sample was PBMCs from blood, taken on the day of vaccination. CDR3 region: CASSLGTSAEQYF. DNA of the CDR3: TGTGCCAGCAGCTTGGGTACTAGCGCCGAGCAGTACTTC.